This T cell receptor beta chain was observed in a study of vaccination and CD4 T cells after COVID-19. The overall study: Following dose two, a median approximately 72 days (range 14 to 241) passed before post-vaccine samples were taken.

The V and J ends lost 0 bases and 7 bases respectively, with 5 bases between them. CDR1 and CDR2 (germline): WNHNN, SYGVQD (reference sequence). This CDR3 is built from 12 residues. Findings and limits, study-wide: For convalescent patients, 304 of the 307 vaccine-specific clones analyzed were classified as spike mono-reactive. A median approximately 86% of convalescent patients' SARS-CoV-2-reactive clones emerged only after vaccination.

The Oncomine TCR Beta short-read assay generated sequence data from the DNA of cultured CD4+ T cells. TCRdb ran MiXCR on the PCR reads and lists one entry per CDR3 protein. The profile shows over 20,000 distinct CDR3 sequences, roughly 45% of them singletons. The treatment denotes: approximately 10-day PBMC culture with coronavirus spike peptide pools or control peptides (ViraFEST assay). A remark on this clonotype: Its antigen is as yet unknown.

The rearrangement joins TRBV10-1 to TRBJ2-3; D call uncertain. This clonotype was sampled from a human donor who had recovered from COVID-19. The sequenced sample was CD4+ T cells from blood, cultured in vitro. CDR3 sequence reads: CASSESLNTQYF. The CDR3 DNA is TGCGCCAGCAGTGAGTCCCTGAATACGCAGTATTTT.